This section outlines one T cell receptor (beta chain) sequence together with its context. This entry is derived from a study of cytomegalovirus exposure and HLA in healthy donors. The CDR3 contains 14 residues. V was cut by 6 bases and J by 2 bases, with 11 bases left in between. Looked up from germline, CDR1 is LNHDA and CDR2 is SQIVND (reference sequence). Profiling relied on immunoSEQ multiplex PCR, and the TCRdb table lists in-frame clones only, not all of them. Here the sample spans 110,000 or so clones, about 88% being singletons. The J gene is TRBJ1-5, the V gene TRBV19; weak D call: TRBD1 (6 bases). The clonotype comes from a woman between 18 and 29 years old in good health and CMV-seropositive. Input material: PBMCs. CDR3 nucleotides: TGTGCCAGTAGCACGTCAGGGGGCAATCAGCCCCAGCATTTT. Protein sequence: CASSTSGGNQPQHF. Together with reference TRBV19 and TRBJ1-5, the CDR3 gives the full variable domain: DGGITQSPKYLFRKEGQNVTLSCEQNLNHDAMYWYRQDPGQGLRLIYYSQIVNDFQKGDIAEGYSVSREKKESFPLTVTSAQKNPTAFYLCASSTSGGNQPQHFGDGTRLSIL.